This record looks at one T cell receptor (beta chain) sequence and its context. A J-beta primer mix and a sample-barcoded 5' primer were used in a second PCR of roughly 7 to 12 cycles. MiXCR was run by TCRdb on the 5' RACE reads, yielding one entry per CDR3 protein. The sample comprises 700,000 to 850,000 distinct CDR3 sequences, around 36% of which are singletons, and about an eighth rests with the top ten. This record belongs to a study of blood T cells in healthy people across ages. The length of the CDR3 is 16 residues. Germline-derived CDR1 and CDR2 are DFQATT and SNEGSKA (reference sequence). With 1 base clipped from V and 6 bases from J, the junction kept 10 bases outside the gene matches.

Material for sequencing was blood. This TCR was sampled from a man aged 18 to 35 in good health. The chain has TRBV20-1 and TRBJ1-5; 9 bases map to TRBD1. CDR3 region: CSARGPTGGSSQPQHF. The CDR3 region has the DNA TGCAGTGCTAGAGGACCGACAGGGGGTTCCTCTCAGCCCCAGCATTTT.